This is a list of T cell receptor beta chains from one sample in a study of CD8+CD57+ T cells in acquired aplastic anemia. TCRdb fed the reads into MiXCR, producing one record per CDR3 protein. Of hundreds of thousands of distinct CDR3 sequences in the sample, around 32% were seen once. What was sequenced was sorted CD4+, CD8+, or CD8+CD57+ T cells (not recorded which) from PBMCs. The receptors stem from a human donor with aplastic anemia. The CDR3 runs from the conserved cysteine through the conserved F or W. Each record gives: V gene, CDR3 length, D gene, CDR3 protein. A D gene is named only where the DNA matches it firmly.

V: TRBV5-4
length: 18
D: TRBD2
CDR3: CASSDRTSGGGSYNEQFF

V: TRBV10-3
length: 14
D: -
CDR3: CATQGPGDEQPQHF

V: TRBV20-1
length: 15
D: -
CDR3: CSASPSGLVYNEQFF

V: TRBV7-6
length: 14
D: -
CDR3: CASSNGKNTGELFF

V: TRBV11-1
length: 16
D: TRBD2
CDR3: CASSFVSGSGADTQYF

V: TRBV7-2
length: 16
D: TRBD2
CDR3: CASSLISGGVTDTQYF

V: TRBV5-8
length: 14
D: -
CDR3: CASSFRFMGAEAFF

V: TRBV19
length: 15
D: TRBD1
CDR3: CASSPTGVGNYGYTF

V: TRBV7-6
length: 18
D: -
CDR3: CASRDSPGHRTYNSPLHF

V: TRBV6-5
length: 16
D: -
CDR3: CASSYGLSAIYYEQYF

V: TRBV6-1
length: 13
D: -
CDR3: CASRRLGIHEQYF

V: TRBV12-5
length: 13
D: -
CDR3: CASGLGRNEPQHF

V: TRBV2
length: 13
D: -
CDR3: CASSWDRAYEQCF

V: TRBV3-1
length: 14
D: -
CDR3: CASSQAGDTGELFF

V: TRBV20-1
length: 12
D: -
CDR3: CSARAQTYEQYF

V: TRBV7-8
length: 15
D: TRBD2
CDR3: CASSLREGRQETQYF

V: TRBV29-1
length: 15
D: -
CDR3: CSVHAKGNSGNTIYF

V: TRBV29-1
length: 12
D: TRBD1
CDR3: CSGLQGHTEAFF

V: TRBV3-1
length: 15
D: -
CDR3: CASRPQGGSSYEQYF

V: TRBV7-3
length: 16
D: -
CDR3: CVSSSRGDTGYNEQFF

V: TRBV9
length: 14
D: -
CDR3: CASSAHSPDVPLHF

V: TRBV24-1
length: 14
D: TRBD1
CDR3: CATSDRTGVETQHF

V: TRBV19
length: 15
D: -
CDR3: CASSTFVTPNTEAFF

V: TRBV11-2
length: 17
D: TRBD1
CDR3: CASSLVPTGGGTDTQYF

V: TRBV28
length: 11
D: -
CDR3: CALEALGGYTF

V: TRBV10-1
length: 18
D: -
CDR3: CASSTPQSKKQGWTEAFF

V: TRBV4-2
length: 15
D: TRBD1
CDR3: CASRSTGTDKNIQYF

V: TRBV20-1
length: 13
D: -
CDR3: CSAARPDRDTQYF

V: TRBV6-4
length: 13
D: TRBD1
CDR3: CASSPETGSEAFF

V: TRBV2
length: 15
D: TRBD2
CDR3: CDSSGLAGGQETQYF

V: TRBV10-3
length: 12
D: -
CDR3: CAISDVRQPQHF

V: TRBV11-2
length: 17
D: TRBD2
CDR3: CASSHRLAGGVTDTQYF

V: TRBV20-1
length: 10
D: -
CDR3: CSAEEETQYF

V: TRBV20-1
length: 14
D: TRBD2
CDR3: CSVKGLAEYNEQFF

V: TRBV7-2
length: 15
D: -
CDR3: CASSLTIAGNYGYTF

V: TRBV29-1
length: 13
D: TRBD1
CDR3: CSVGRTGDEKLFF

V: TRBV29-1
length: 13
D: -
CDR3: CSAIRLVGNEQFF

V: TRBV12-3/TRBV12-4
length: 13
D: -
CDR3: CASSSAFNQPQHF

V: TRBV6-1
length: 14
D: -
CDR3: CASSDGTAEEIQYF

V: TRBV6-5
length: 12
D: -
CDR3: CASWTGNTEAFF

V: TRBV5-1
length: 14
D: -
CDR3: CASSLEGGGETQYF

V: TRBV9
length: 16
D: TRBD1
CDR3: CASSVVRQGGRNEQFF

V: TRBV29-1
length: 10
D: -
CDR3: CSVGGDTQYF

V: TRBV10-3
length: 14
D: -
CDR3: CASSRIGGGTEAFF

V: TRBV19
length: 15
D: -
CDR3: CASSILNGVNNEQFF

V: TRBV5-1
length: 14
D: -
CDR3: CASSPGAPQETQYF

V: TRBV19
length: 16
D: -
CDR3: CASSIRKQDWNQPQHF

V: TRBV5-1
length: 15
D: -
CDR3: CASSSRGVGSQKPFF

V: TRBV6-4
length: 11
D: TRBD1
CDR3: CASTRGQPQHF